This T cell receptor beta chain was captured by sequencing in a study of beta chain features in type 1 diabetes. Study-level findings and limits: TCRB CDR3s from Type 1 diabetes patients were moderately but significantly shorter in all four CD4+ subsets. VDJ junctions from patients with type 1 diabetes contained fewer insertions and more deletions.

Every bit of the isolated RNA underwent reverse transcription, so sequencing read expressed TCRB transcripts. This table comes from immunoSEQ multiplex PCR, and its TCRdb copy is limited to in-frame clones, with some not included. The sample yields more than 250,000 clones, 15% seen once. This clone turned up a few times. Its antigen is not known. This TCR derives from a man in his late teens or twenties with type 1 diabetes. Sequences were obtained from naive CD4+ T cells from blood.

The CDR3 is CASSQGGSGNQPQHF. As DNA, the CDR3 is TGTGCCAGCAGTCAGGGAGGTAGTGGCAATCAGCCCCAGCATTTT. The chain recombines TRBV2 with TRBJ1-5; a weak D match, TRBD1 (5 bases). The length of the CDR3 is 15 residues. The V gene's germline CDR1 is SNHLY and CDR2 FYNNEI. Trimming took off 5 bases at V and 2 bases at J, with 13 bases between the two ends.